This T cell receptor beta chain was retrieved from a study of blood T cell repertoires in COVID-19. Study summary: Samples taken during acute and convalescent COVID-19 were collected in the United States, Italy and Spain. PBMCs, B-cell-depleted T cells, or T cells provided the cDNA or gDNA that made up the material.

Source study methods: Estimates of nucleated cell counts were drawn from the amplification of reference gene primers. Produced via immunoSEQ multiplex PCR; TCRdb's table is partial and in-frame only. V and J calls and clone size follow that table, whereas D and trimming were derived from the DNA. The sample includes roughly 100,000 clones, roughly 85% of them seen just once. The receptor was isolated from a man aged 50 or older with acute or convalescent COVID-19. The sequenced sample was peripheral blood.

CDR3 nucleotides: TGTGCCAGCACCCCTCCGGGAATTCGGGGCGAGCAGTACTTC. Encoded protein: CASTPPGIRGEQYF. This sequence joins TRBV6-5 and TRBJ2-7, with a possible D match to TRBD2 (5 bases). V shed 7 bases and J shed 6 bases, with 19 bases lying between them. This CDR3 region has 14 residues. Looked up from germline, CDR1 is MNHEY and CDR2 is SVGAGI.